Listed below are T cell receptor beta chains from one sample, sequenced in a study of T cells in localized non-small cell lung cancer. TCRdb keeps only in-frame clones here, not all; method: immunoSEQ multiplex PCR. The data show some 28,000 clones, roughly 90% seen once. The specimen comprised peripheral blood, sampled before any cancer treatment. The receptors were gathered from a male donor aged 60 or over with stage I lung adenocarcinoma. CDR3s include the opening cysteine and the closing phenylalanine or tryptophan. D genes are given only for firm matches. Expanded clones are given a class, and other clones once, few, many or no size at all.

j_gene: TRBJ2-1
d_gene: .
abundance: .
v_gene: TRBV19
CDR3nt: TGTGCCAGTAGTATGGACACTGAGCAGTTCTTC
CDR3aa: CASSMDTEQFF

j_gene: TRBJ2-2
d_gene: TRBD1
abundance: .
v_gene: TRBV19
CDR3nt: TGTGCCAGTAGTCCCGGACAGGGAGCGAACACCGGGGAGCTGTTTTTT
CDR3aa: CASSPGQGANTGELFF

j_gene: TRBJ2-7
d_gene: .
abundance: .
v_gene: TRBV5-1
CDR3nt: TGCGCCAGCAGCTTGGATGCCGGGGGGCAGACCTACGAGCAGTACTTC
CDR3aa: CASSLDAGGQTYEQYF

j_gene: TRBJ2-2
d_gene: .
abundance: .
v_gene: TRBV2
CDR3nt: TGTGCCAGCAGTGGCCAACAGGGCACCGGGGAGCTGTTTTTT
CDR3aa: CASSGQQGTGELFF

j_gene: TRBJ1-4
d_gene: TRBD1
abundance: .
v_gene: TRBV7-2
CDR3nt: TGTGCCAGCAGCCTAGGGGGCGTTGAAAAACTGTTTTTT
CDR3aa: CASSLGGVEKLFF

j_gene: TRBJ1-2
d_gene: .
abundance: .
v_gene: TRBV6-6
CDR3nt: TGTGCCAGAAGTTACTCGTCATCCCAGGAAAGACATGGCTACACCTTC
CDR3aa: CARSYSSSQERHGYTF

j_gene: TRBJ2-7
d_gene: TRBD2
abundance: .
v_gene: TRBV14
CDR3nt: TGTGCCAGCAGCCCAACTCTAGCGGGGGAGGCGCAGTACTTC
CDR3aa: CASSPTLAGEAQYF

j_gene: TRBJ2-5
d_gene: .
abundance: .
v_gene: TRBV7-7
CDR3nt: TGTGCCAGCAGCCCGGTTCCTGGGACTGAAGGGACCCAGTACTTC
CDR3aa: CASSPVPGTEGTQYF

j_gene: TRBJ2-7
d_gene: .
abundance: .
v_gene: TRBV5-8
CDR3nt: TGTGCCAGCAGCCGACCAGGGGGACTCTACGAGCAGTACTTC
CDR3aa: CASSRPGGLYEQYF

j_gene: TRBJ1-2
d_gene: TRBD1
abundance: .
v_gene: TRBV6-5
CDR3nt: TGTGCCAGCAGTTACTCGCTAACAGGGGGCAGTTATGGCTACACCTTC
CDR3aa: CASSYSLTGGSYGYTF

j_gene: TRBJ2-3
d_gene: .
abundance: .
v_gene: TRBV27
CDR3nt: TGTGCCAGCAGTTCCCCCGGCCTCCTGGGCACAGATACGCAGTATTTT
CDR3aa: CASSSPGLLGTDTQYF

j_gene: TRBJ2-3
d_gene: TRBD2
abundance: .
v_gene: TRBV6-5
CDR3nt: TGTGCCAGCAGTTACTCTGGCGGGGGGAACACAGATACGCAGTATTTT
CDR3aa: CASSYSGGGNTDTQYF

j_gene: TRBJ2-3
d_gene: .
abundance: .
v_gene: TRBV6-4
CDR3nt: TGTGCCAGCAGCCCAACGGGGACGGGGGATACGCAGTATTTT
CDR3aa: CASSPTGTGDTQYF

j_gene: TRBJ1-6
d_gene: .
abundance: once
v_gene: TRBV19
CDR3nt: TGTGCCAGTAGTATAGGCCGACCAGGGGTTGGTAATTCACCCCTCCACTTT
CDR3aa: CASSIGRPGVGNSPLHF

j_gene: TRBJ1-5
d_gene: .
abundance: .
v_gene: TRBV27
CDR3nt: TGTGCCAGCAGCATCGACAGGAGACCTATATGGCCCCAGCATTTT
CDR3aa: CASSIDRRPIWPQHF

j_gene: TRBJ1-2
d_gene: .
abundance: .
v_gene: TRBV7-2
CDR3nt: TGTGCCAGCAGCTTACTAGGGGGCTATGGCTACACCTTC
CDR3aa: CASSLLGGYGYTF

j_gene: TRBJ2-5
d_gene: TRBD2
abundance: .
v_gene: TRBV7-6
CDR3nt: TGTGCCAGCAGCGACACACTAGCGGGGGGGAGAGAGACCCAGTACTTC
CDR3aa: CASSDTLAGGRETQYF

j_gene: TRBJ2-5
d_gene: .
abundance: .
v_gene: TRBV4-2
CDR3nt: TGTGCCAGCAGCAGCTCGGGCGCGGGGGCCCTACAAGAGACCCAGTACTTC
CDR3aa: CASSSSGAGALQETQYF

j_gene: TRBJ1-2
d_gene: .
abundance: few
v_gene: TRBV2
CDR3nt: TGTGCCAGCAGTGAGATAGGTGTAAGCGGCTACACCTTC
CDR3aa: CASSEIGVSGYTF

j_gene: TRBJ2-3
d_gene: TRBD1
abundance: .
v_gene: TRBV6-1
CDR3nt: TGTGCCAGCAGAGGGCTTACAGGGGCCACAGATACGCAGTATTTT
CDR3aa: CASRGLTGATDTQYF

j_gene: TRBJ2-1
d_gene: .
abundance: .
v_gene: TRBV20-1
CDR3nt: TGCAGTGCGGGGCATAATGAGCAGTTCTTC
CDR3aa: CSAGHNEQFF

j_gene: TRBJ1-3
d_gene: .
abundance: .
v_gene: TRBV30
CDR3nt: TGTGCCTGGAGTTCGGCCGGACTCTCTGGAAACACCATATATTTT
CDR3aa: CAWSSAGLSGNTIYF

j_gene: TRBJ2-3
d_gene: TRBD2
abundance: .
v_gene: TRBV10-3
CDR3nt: TGTGCCATCGCCCACCCCAAACCCAGAACTAGCGGGGGAGGGAGCACAGATACGCAGTATTTT
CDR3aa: CAIAHPKPRTSGGGSTDTQYF

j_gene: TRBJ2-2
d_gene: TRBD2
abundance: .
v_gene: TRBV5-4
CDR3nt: TGTGCCAGCAGCTTGGGCGGGGGGACAAACACCGGGGAGCTGTTTTTT
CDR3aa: CASSLGGGTNTGELFF

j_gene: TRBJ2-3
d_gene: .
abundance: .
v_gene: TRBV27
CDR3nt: TGTGCCAGCCGAGGGCCTGAAGGGGATACGCAGTATTTT
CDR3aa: CASRGPEGDTQYF

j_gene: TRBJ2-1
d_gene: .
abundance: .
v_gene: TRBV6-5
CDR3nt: TGTGCCAGCAGTTACTATAACCGGGCGCAGAATGAGCAGTTCTTC
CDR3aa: CASSYYNRAQNEQFF

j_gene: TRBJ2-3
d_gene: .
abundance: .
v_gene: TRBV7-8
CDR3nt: TGTGCCAGCAGCTTAGTGGCGGGGAGAGACACAGATACGCAGTATTTT
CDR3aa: CASSLVAGRDTDTQYF

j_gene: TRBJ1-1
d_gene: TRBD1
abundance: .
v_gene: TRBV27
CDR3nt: TGTGCCAGCAGTTTCCGGGACAGGATGCATGAAGCTTTCTTT
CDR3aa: CASSFRDRMHEAFF

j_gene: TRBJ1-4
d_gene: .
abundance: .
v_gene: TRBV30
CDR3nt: TGTGCCTGGAGCTCTGCAACTAATGAAAAACTGTTTTTT
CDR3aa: CAWSSATNEKLFF

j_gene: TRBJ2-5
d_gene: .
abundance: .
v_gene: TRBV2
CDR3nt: TGTGCCAGCAGTGACAGTTCGACCGACTTCGGAGAGACCCAGTACTTC
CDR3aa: CASSDSSTDFGETQYF

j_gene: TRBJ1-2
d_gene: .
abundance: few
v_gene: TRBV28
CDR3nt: TGTGCCAGCACAGGGAACTATGGCTACACCTTC
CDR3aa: CASTGNYGYTF

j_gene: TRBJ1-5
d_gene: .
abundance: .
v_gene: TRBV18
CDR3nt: TGTGCCAGCTCAACTACGGAGCGTCAGCCCCAGCATTTT
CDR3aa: CASSTTERQPQHF

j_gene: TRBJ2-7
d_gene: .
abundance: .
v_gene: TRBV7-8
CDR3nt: TGTGCCAGCAGCTTGACGGCAGGGACCTACGAGCAGTACTTC
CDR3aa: CASSLTAGTYEQYF

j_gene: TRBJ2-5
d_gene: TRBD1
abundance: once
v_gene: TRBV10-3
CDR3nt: TGTGCCATCAGTAGCGGACAGGCGGAGACCCAGTACTTC
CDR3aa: CAISSGQAETQYF

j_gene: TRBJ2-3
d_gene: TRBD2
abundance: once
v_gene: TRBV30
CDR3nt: TGTGCCTGGGGGAGGGATAGCGGGGGTTCAGATACGCAGTATTTT
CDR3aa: CAWGRDSGGSDTQYF

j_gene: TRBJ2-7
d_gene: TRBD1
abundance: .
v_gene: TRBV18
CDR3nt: TGTGCCAGCTCACCGGACAGGGGGCTCGAGCAGTACTTC
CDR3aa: CASSPDRGLEQYF

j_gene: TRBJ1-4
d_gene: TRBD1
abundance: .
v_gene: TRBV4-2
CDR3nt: TGTGCCAGCAGCCAACCTACCCTGGACAGGGGCAATGAAAAACTGTTTTTT
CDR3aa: CASSQPTLDRGNEKLFF

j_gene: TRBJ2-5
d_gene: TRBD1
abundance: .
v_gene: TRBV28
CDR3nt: TGTGCCAGCACTGGACAGGGGGCAGAGACCCAGTACTTC
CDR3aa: CASTGQGAETQYF

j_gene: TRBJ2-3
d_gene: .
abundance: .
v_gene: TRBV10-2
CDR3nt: TGCGCCAGCAGTGAGTCGACAGATACGCAGTATTTT
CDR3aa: CASSESTDTQYF

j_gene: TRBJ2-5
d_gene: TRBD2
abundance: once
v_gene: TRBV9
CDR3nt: TGTGCCAGCAGCGTAGCGGGACTAGCGGGGGCAGAGACCCAGTACTTC
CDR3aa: CASSVAGLAGAETQYF

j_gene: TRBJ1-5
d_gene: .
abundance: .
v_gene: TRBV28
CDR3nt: TGTGCCAGCAGCAGGCCGGCCATTTTCGGTCGGAGCAATCAGCCCCAGCATTTT
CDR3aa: CASSRPAIFGRSNQPQHF

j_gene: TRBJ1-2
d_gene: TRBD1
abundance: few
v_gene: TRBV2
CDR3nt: TGTGCCAGCAGTTCCGGGACAGGGAGTGGCTACACCTTC
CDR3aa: CASSSGTGSGYTF

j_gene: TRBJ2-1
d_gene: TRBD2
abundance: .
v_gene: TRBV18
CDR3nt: TGTGCCAGCTCACCACCGCTAGTCGCGGGGGGGCGGAATGAGCAGTTCTTC
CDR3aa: CASSPPLVAGGRNEQFF

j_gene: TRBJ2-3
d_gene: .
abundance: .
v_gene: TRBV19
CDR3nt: TGTGCCAGTAGTATAGACCTGGATACGCAGTATTTT
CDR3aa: CASSIDLDTQYF